A selection of T cell receptor beta chains follows, all from one sample in a study of blood T cell repertoires in COVID-19. Sequencing was performed with immunoSEQ multiplex PCR; in TCRdb, only in-frame clones are kept and a portion is missing. The sample records 250,000 to 300,000 clones, around 83% being singletons. The source material was peripheral blood. The receptors derive from a man older than 75 with acute or convalescent COVID-19. CDR3s include the opening cysteine and the closing phenylalanine or tryptophan. The order of the fields is V gene, D gene, J gene, clone size, CDR3 DNA, CDR3 protein. A D gene is named only where the DNA matches it firmly. Only some rows state a clone size, as once, few, many or a class for expanded clones.

v_gene: TRBV18
d_gene: TRBD2
j_gene: TRBJ2-5
abundance: -
CDR3nt: TGTGCCAGCTCACCCAGGACTAGCGGGGGGGCCACAGAGACCCAGTACTTC
CDR3aa: CASSPRTSGGATETQYF

v_gene: TRBV7-3
d_gene: -
j_gene: TRBJ2-1
abundance: -
CDR3nt: TGTGCCAGCAGCTTAGCATGGGCTGAAGAGCAGTTCTTC
CDR3aa: CASSLAWAEEQFF

v_gene: TRBV2
d_gene: TRBD2
j_gene: TRBJ2-2
abundance: -
CDR3nt: TGTGCCAGCAGTGGGCTAGCGGGAGGCACCGGGGAGCTGTTTTTT
CDR3aa: CASSGLAGGTGELFF

v_gene: TRBV3-1/TRBV3-2
d_gene: -
j_gene: TRBJ2-7
abundance: -
CDR3nt: TGTGCCAGCAGCCAAGAGGGGGGTTACATTACCTACGAGCAGTACTTC
CDR3aa: CASSQEGGYITYEQYF

v_gene: TRBV28
d_gene: -
j_gene: TRBJ2-7
abundance: -
CDR3nt: TGTGCCAGCCTCTCGATCGGGAACGAGCAGTACTTC
CDR3aa: CASLSIGNEQYF

v_gene: TRBV27
d_gene: -
j_gene: TRBJ1-4
abundance: -
CDR3nt: TGTGCCAGCAGTTTATGGGGGGGCGCGGAAAAACTGTTTTTT
CDR3aa: CASSLWGGAEKLFF

v_gene: TRBV7-3
d_gene: TRBD2
j_gene: TRBJ2-5
abundance: -
CDR3nt: TGTGCCAGCAGCACCGCTAGCGGGGAGACCCAGTACTTC
CDR3aa: CASSTASGETQYF

v_gene: TRBV4-2
d_gene: -
j_gene: TRBJ2-1
abundance: -
CDR3nt: TGTGCCAGCAGCCAAGGTGGGGGGACAGTTTACAATGAGCAGTTCTTC
CDR3aa: CASSQGGGTVYNEQFF

v_gene: TRBV3-1/TRBV3-2
d_gene: TRBD2
j_gene: TRBJ2-5
abundance: -
CDR3nt: TGTGCCAGCAGCCAAGCCAGTGGGAGGGCCCAGAGGGAGACCCAGTACTTC
CDR3aa: CASSQASGRAQRETQYF

v_gene: TRBV6-6
d_gene: -
j_gene: TRBJ1-5
abundance: -
CDR3nt: TGTGCCAGCAACCGGGCGGGCGAGGGGCCCCAGCATTTT
CDR3aa: CASNRAGEGPQHF

v_gene: TRBV7-2
d_gene: -
j_gene: TRBJ1-1
abundance: once
CDR3nt: TGTGCCAGCAGCTCCTTCTCCCGGACAGCTCAAGTGGCTTTCTTT
CDR3aa: CASSSFSRTAQVAFF

v_gene: TRBV3-1/TRBV3-2
d_gene: -
j_gene: TRBJ2-1
abundance: -
CDR3nt: TGTGCCAGCAGCCAACTCCCTACGGCTAGCAGTTTGTACAATGAGCAGTTCTTC
CDR3aa: CASSQLPTASSLYNEQFF

v_gene: TRBV5-6
d_gene: TRBD1
j_gene: TRBJ1-4
abundance: -
CDR3nt: TGTGCCAGCAGCTTCGGACAGGAGGTCGGGACTAATGAAAAACTGTTTTTT
CDR3aa: CASSFGQEVGTNEKLFF

v_gene: TRBV30
d_gene: TRBD1
j_gene: TRBJ2-7
abundance: -
CDR3nt: TGTGCCTGGAGTCTTACACAGGGGTACGAGCAGTACTTC
CDR3aa: CAWSLTQGYEQYF